Following are 19 T cell receptor beta chains from one sample sequenced in a study of blood T cells in healthy people across ages. For the second PCR, which ran for 7 to 11 cycles, a sample-barcoded 5' primer and a J-beta primer mix were used. TCRdb fed the 5' RACE reads into MiXCR, producing one record per CDR3 protein. The sample contains approximately 810,000 distinct CDR3 sequences, 35% to 40% of which appear only once. The sequenced sample consisted of blood. The receptors come from a young man in good health.

The V call is TRBV6-2 or TRBV6-3, the J call TRBJ2-1; possible D gene TRBD2, 6 bases. V shed 5 bases and J shed 9 bases, with 32 bases lying between them. The CDR3 has 19 amino acids. In germline, CDR1 is MNHEY, CDR2 SVGEGT. The CDR3 coding sequence is TGTGCCAGCAGTCCTACCCACATGTCCAGCGGGTCTGCGCTCACTGAGCAGTTCTTC. Amino acid sequence: CASSPTHMSSGSALTEQFF.

The V gene is TRBV12-3 or TRBV12-4, the J gene TRBJ2-2; no reliable D call. The CDR3 loop spans 12 amino acids. The germline V and J ends were trimmed by 3 bases and 3 bases, with 2 bases remaining between them. The CDR3 DNA is TGTGCCAGCAGTTTTTACACCGGGGAGCTGTTTTTT. Protein product: CASSFYTGELFF.

In regard to this clonotype: Mismatch with germline at one junction end may stem from a read error. The V gene is TRBV3-1, the J gene TRBJ2-1, with D unresolved. CDR1 and CDR2 from the germline V gene are LGHDT and YNNKEL (reference sequence). The CDR3 is 17 amino acids. CDR3 DNA: TGTGCCAGCAGCCAGGACGATGTGCGTAGGGCCTACAATGACCAGTTCTTC. Its translation: CASSQDDVRRAYNDQFF.

This clonotype was picked up many times. The rearrangement uses TRBV2 and TRBJ2-1, with 10 bases identical to TRBD2. The CDR3 has 14 residues. Germline V CDR1 and CDR2: SNHLY, FYNNEI. Trimming at V came to 5 bases and at J to 5 bases, leaving 3 bases not matched to a gene. CDR3 amino acids: CASSYSGGDNEQFF. CDR3 in DNA: TGTGCCAGCAGTTACAGCGGGGGGGACAATGAGCAGTTCTTC. The variable domain in full, completed from reference TRBV2 and TRBJ2-1, reads EPEVTQTPSHQVTQMGQEVILRCVPISNHLYFYWYRQILGQKVEFLVSFYNNEISEKSEIFDDQFSVERPDGSNFTLKIRSTKLEDSAMYFCASSYSGGDNEQFFGPGTRLTVL.

This chain joins TRBV20-1 and TRBJ2-3; 13 bases fit TRBD2. Germline V gene lookup returns CDR1 DFQATT and CDR2 SNEGSKA (reference sequence). The V and J ends lost 6 bases and 2 bases, in that order; junction bases with no gene match: 14. This CDR3 is built from 18 residues. In DNA form, the CDR3 reads TGCAGTGCCCCGACCGACTCTACTAGCGGGGGGGCCACAGATACGCAGTATTTT. It encodes CSAPTDSTSGGATDTQYF.

V is TRBV20-1 and J is TRBJ2-5; D is unresolved. The germline V and J ends were trimmed by 2 bases and 2 bases, with 9 bases remaining between them. The length of the CDR3 is 13 residues. CDR1 is DFQATT, CDR2 SNEGSKA, per germline (reference sequence). CDR3 in amino acids: CSARSNSQETQYF. The CDR3 DNA follows: TGCAGTGCTAGATCGAACTCACAAGAGACCCAGTACTTC.

V and J are TRBV4-3 and TRBJ1-4; D is ambiguous. The CDR3 length is 15 residues. The germline gives CDR1 LGHNA, CDR2 YSLEER. V was cut by 5 bases and J by 0 bases, with 10 bases left in between. The chain's CDR3 is CASSVGPTTNEKLFF. The DNA of the CDR3 is TGCGCCAGCAGCGTCGGGCCGACAACTAATGAAAAACTGTTTTTT.

In its sample, this clonotype was seen a few times. This could be a read error, since a much larger clone is one nucleotide away. This chain links TRBV9 with TRBJ2-1; D unresolved. The J call may be wrong; the DNA end is better matched by TRBJ2-7. Per germline, CDR1 SGDLS and CDR2 YYNGEE. CDR3 size: 14 residues. CDR3 region: CASSAQPDFNEQYF. CDR3 bases: TGTGCCAGCAGCGCGCAACCAGACTTCAATGAGCAGTACTTC.

This clonotype has only a few counts. The V and J genes are TRBV29-1 and TRBJ2-1, with 7 positions matching TRBD1. The length of the CDR3 is 16 residues. Losses at the gene ends were 0 bases for V and 8 bases for J; bases not matched to a gene: 13. The germline V gene has CDR1 SQVTM and CDR2 ANQGSEA. CDR3 protein: CSVEDLRGLEVYEQFF. For the CDR3, the DNA is TGCAGCGTTGAAGATCTAAGGGGGCTCGAGGTGTATGAGCAGTTCTTC.

The V gene is TRBV6-2 or TRBV6-3, the J gene TRBJ2-4; perhaps TRBD1 as D (6 bases). CDR1 and CDR2 (germline): MNHEY, SVGEGT. The CDR3 covers 13 residues. Trimming took off 5 bases at V and 13 bases at J, with 18 bases between the two ends. The CDR3 region has the DNA TGTGCCAGCAGTCCTCAAGGTCCAGGGGAGCAGTACTTC. It codes for CASSPQGPGEQYF.

This chain uses TRBV7-2 with TRBJ1-1; the D gene is possibly TRBD1 (6 bases). Trimming cost V 4 bases and J 6 bases, with 15 bases left between them. There are 14 residues in the CDR3. The germline gives CDR1 SGHTA, CDR2 FQGNSA. Here the CDR3 reads CASSSQSDRPEAFF. Here the CDR3 DNA reads TGTGCCAGCAGCTCTCAATCGGACAGACCTGAAGCTTTCTTT.

The CDR3 sequence: CASSSAGAYEQYF. The CDR3 nucleotides read TGTGCCAGCAGTTCCGCAGGAGCCTACGAGCAGTACTTC. This chain connects TRBV27 to TRBJ2-7; D unclear. CDR1 is MNHEY and CDR2 is SMNVEV in the germline V gene (reference sequence). Between the trimmed V and J ends, which lost 4 bases and 2 bases, there was a span of 9 bases. The CDR3 is 13 residues long.

This clonotype was detected only a few times. The chain has TRBV12-3 or TRBV12-4 and TRBJ1-1, with unresolved D. This CDR3 has 15 amino acids. V shed 7 bases and J shed 2 bases, with 17 bases lying between them. CDR3 residues: CASTPVIGRNTEAFF. The DNA of the CDR3 is TGTGCCAGCACCCCAGTCATAGGGAGAAACACTGAAGCTTTCTTT.

This chain connects TRBV6-5 to TRBJ2-7; D is ambiguous. CDR3 length equals 13 residues. Trimming shortened V by 7 bases and J by 7 bases, and 17 bases separated the two germline ends. Germline CDR1 and CDR2: MNHEY and SVGAGI. CDR3 DNA sequence: TGTGCCAGCACCGAAACAGTAAACAATGAGCAGTACTTC. As protein: CASTETVNNEQYF.

The chain couples TRBV7-2 to TRBJ1-4; D may be TRBD1 (5 bases). In germline, CDR1 is SGHTA, CDR2 FQGNSA. CDR3 length: 16 amino acids. V lost 2 bases to trimming and J lost 3 bases, with 13 bases between them. The CDR3 region is CASSLKEGMANEKLFF. The CDR3 nucleotides are TGTGCCAGCAGCTTAAAGGAGGGGATGGCTAATGAAAAACTGTTTTTT.

This chain connects TRBV21-1 to TRBJ1-2; TRBD1 is taken as the D call from the table, unchecked against the DNA. TRBV21-1 is given as a pseudogene. The CDR3 runs 14 residues. This CDR3 is CASRSGGTNYGYTF. The DNA for the CDR3 is TGTGCCAGCAGGTCAGGGGGGACCAACTATGGCTACACCTTC.

The chain recombines TRBV29-1 with TRBJ2-1; tentatively, D is TRBD2 (5 bases). TRBJ2-7 matches the DNA end more closely, so the J call is doubtful. CDR3 length: 16 amino acids. Germline V CDR1 and CDR2: SQVTM, ANQGSEA. In DNA form, the CDR3 reads TGCAGCGTTGAGGGTTTACAGCGGCCATCCTACAATGAGCAGTACTTC. Translated, it gives CSVEGLQRPSYNEQYF.

This clonotype was seen many times. This chain connects TRBV9 to TRBJ1-4, with D perhaps TRBD1 (6 bases). The ends were cut back, 3 bases at V and 7 bases at J, with 13 bases in the middle. This CDR3 comprises 14 residues. Per the germline V gene, CDR1 is SGDLS and CDR2 is YYNGEE. The CDR3 here is CASSEDSLTEKLFF. The CDR3 DNA is TGTGCCAGCAGCGAGGACAGCCTTACTGAAAAACTGTTTTTT.

This clonotype was detected ten times or more. The chain uses TRBV4-2 and TRBJ2-5; no definite D call. This CDR3 contains 15 residues. The germline V and J ends were trimmed by 0 bases and 1 base, with 9 bases remaining between them. The V gene's germline CDR1 is LGHNA and CDR2 YNFKEQ. CDR3 sequence: CASSQDRVGQETQYF. As DNA, the CDR3 is TGTGCCAGCAGCCAAGATCGGGTGGGCCAAGAGACCCAGTACTTC.